This TCR beta chain was identified during a study of post-analysis software for immune sequencing data (dated by TCRdb to 2013 to 2016). In the study overall: Recorded disease courses included relapsing-remitting, secondary progressive and progressive-relapsing multiple sclerosis, with some patients lacking subtype annotation. Patient repertoires were compared against 10 to 12 previously published healthy control repertoires from donors aged roughly 6 to 25 years. A subset of samples was prepared in parallel using single-end sample barcoding, then pooled and co-amplified after Illumina adapter ligation. Overall study results and their limits: Direct clustering with F measure revealed strong co-clustering of samples prepared in the same batch, which led to a batch-effect correction. Compared with controls, multiple sclerosis patients had significantly lower normalized Chao1 diversity, a finding suggesting substantial peripheral T-cell clonal expansion. Significantly higher frequencies in patients than in controls were found for a handful of TRBV segments, including TRBV5-6, TRBV5-1 and TRBV20-1. The multiple sclerosis patient group was slightly younger than the control group.

TCR beta repertoires were profiled from peripheral blood of under 15 young patients with multiple sclerosis to demonstrate the VDJtools post-analysis software. Multiple sclerosis patients were children and adolescents aged 6 to 15 years. Between the V and J ends, shortened by 1 base and 0 bases respectively, the junction contains 8 bases. The CDR3 starts with the cysteine, ends with the phenylalanine, and has 15 residues. The entry retains the CDR3 DNA only, 45 bases that are in frame from base 1. For CDR1 and CDR2, the germline V gene lists SGHRS and YFSETQ. Libraries were built with PCR. This sample was sequenced with an Illumina HiSeq 2500. To reduce PCR and sequencing biases, unique molecular identifiers were incorporated into the TCR beta cDNA libraries. Every 1 to 10 million input T cells yielded some 500,000 cDNA molecules, meaning each molecule approximated one T cell. The patient libraries were prepared and sequenced with the same protocol used for the earlier healthy control dataset. Within a given batch, samples were prepared together, multiplexed and sequenced on the same HiSeq lane. In the authors' own workflow: MIGEC was used to process the raw barcoded reads, and molecular identifier groups with only a single read were discarded before consensus assembly and CDR3 extraction. VDJtools was used for post-analysis of the clonotype tables, and diversity was normalized by down-sampling every dataset to the size of the smallest sample. To correct batch-related cross-sample contamination, repertoire overlap clustering matched CDR3 amino acid sequences but not nucleotide sequences. TCRdb cleaned the public reads at Q25 with fastp, built clones with MiXCR and kept in-frame beta chains. Under each unique CDR3 protein, matching rows form one entry showing the most common genes and DNA. TCRdb, rather than the study authors, made the V and J calls. The sample table records 250,000 to 300,000 distinct CDR3 sequences; 35% to 40% of these occur just once. Together, the top ten hold around 5% of the sample.

This clonotype was observed a handful of times. Its target antigen remains unknown. Within one base of it there is no much larger clone, and no base qualities were kept. This sequence originates from a girl aged 10-17 years with multiple sclerosis. The sample was blood. This sequence uses TRBV5-1 and TRBJ1-3; no D gene call is confident. The DNA sequence is TGCGCCAGCAGCTTGCCGGACGCCTCTGGAAACACCATATATTTT. This codes for CASSLPDASGNTIYF.